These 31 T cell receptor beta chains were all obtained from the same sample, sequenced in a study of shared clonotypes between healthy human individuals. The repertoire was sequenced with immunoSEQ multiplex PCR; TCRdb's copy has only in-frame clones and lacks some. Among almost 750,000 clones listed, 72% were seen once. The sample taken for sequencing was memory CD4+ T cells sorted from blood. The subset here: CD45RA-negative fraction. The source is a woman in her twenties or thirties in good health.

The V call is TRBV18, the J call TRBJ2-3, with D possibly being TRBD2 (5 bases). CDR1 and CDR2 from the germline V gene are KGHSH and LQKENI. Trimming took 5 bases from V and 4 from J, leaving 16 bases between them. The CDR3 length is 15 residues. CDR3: CASSGRPPGADTQYF. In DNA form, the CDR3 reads TGTGCCAGCTCAGGGAGACCTCCGGGCGCAGATACGCAGTATTTT.

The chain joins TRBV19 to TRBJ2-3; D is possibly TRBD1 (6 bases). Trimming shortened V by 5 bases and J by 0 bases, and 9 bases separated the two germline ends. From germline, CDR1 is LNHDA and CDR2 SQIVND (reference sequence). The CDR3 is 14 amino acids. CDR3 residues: CASSPGQSTDTQYF. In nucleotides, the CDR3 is TGTGCCAGTAGTCCGGGACAAAGCACAGATACGCAGTATTTT.

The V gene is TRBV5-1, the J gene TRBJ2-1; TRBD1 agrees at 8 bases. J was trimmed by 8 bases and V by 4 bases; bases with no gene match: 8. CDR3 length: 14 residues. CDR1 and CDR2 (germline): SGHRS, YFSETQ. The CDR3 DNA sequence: TGCGCCAGCAGCACGGACAGGGAGGTCGATGAGCAGTTCTTC. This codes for CASSTDREVDEQFF.

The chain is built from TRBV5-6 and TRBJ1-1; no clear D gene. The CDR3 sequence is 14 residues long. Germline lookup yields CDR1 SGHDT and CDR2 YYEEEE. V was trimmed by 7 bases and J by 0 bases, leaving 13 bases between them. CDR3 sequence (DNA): TGTGCCAGCCAGCCGACCCACCTGAACACTGAAGCTTTCTTT. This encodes CASQPTHLNTEAFF.

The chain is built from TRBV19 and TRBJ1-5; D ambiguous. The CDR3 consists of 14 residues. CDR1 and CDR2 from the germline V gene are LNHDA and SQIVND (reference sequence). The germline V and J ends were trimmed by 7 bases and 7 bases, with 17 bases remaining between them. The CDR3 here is CASTPGAGFQPQHF. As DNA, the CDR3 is TGTGCCAGTACCCCCGGAGCGGGGTTCCAGCCCCAGCATTTT.

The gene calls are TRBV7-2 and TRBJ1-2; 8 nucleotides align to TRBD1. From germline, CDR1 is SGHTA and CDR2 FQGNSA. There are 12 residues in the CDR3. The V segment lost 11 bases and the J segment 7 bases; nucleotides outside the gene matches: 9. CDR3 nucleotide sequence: TGTGCCGGAGTACGACAGGGGTTTGGCTACACCTTC. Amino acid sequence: CAGVRQGFGYTF.

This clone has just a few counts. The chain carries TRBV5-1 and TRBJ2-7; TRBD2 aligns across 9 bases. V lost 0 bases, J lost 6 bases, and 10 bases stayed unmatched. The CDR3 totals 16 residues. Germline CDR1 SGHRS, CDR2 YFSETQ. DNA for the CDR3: TGCGCCAGCAGCTTGGATGGTAGCGGGGGCATAAGCGAGCAGTACTTC. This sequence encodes CASSLDGSGGISEQYF.

CDR3 nucleotides: TGTGCCAGCAGCCTAAGGACAGGCAGACAAGAGACCCAGTACTTC. The encoded protein is CASSLRTGRQETQYF. The rearrangement links TRBV7-8 to TRBJ2-5, with TRBD1 identical over 7 bases. V was clipped by 5 bases and J by 2 bases; unmatched bases: 8. The CDR3 loop spans 15 amino acids. Per the germline V gene, CDR1 is SGHVS and CDR2 is FQNEAQ.

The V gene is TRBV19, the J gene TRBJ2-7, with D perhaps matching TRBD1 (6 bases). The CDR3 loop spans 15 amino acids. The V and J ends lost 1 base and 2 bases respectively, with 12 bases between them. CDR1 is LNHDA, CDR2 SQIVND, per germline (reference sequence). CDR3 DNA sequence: TGTGCCAGTAGTATAGGGACAGCGGCTGCCTACGAGCAGTACTTC. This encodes CASSIGTAAAYEQYF.

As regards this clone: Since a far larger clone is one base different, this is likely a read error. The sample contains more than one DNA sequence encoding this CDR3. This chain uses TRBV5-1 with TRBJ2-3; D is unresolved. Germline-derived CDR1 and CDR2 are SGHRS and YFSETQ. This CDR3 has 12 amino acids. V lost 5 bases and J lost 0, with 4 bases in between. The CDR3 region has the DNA TGCGCCAGCAGTTCTAGCACAGATACGCAGTATTTT. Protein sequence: CASSSSTDTQYF.

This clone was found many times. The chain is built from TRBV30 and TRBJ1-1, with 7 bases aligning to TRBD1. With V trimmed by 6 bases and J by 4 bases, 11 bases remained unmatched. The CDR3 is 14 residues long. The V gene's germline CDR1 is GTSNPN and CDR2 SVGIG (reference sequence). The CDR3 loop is CACSADRVATEAFF. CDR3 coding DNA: TGTGCCTGTTCTGCCGACAGGGTAGCCACTGAAGCTTTCTTT.

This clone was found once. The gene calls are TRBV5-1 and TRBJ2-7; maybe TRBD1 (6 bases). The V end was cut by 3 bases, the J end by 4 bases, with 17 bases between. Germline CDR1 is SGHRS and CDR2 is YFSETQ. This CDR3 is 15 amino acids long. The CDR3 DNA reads TGCGCCAGCAGCTCCCGTGCGCAGGGGTCTTACGAGCAGTACTTC. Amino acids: CASSSRAQGSYEQYF.

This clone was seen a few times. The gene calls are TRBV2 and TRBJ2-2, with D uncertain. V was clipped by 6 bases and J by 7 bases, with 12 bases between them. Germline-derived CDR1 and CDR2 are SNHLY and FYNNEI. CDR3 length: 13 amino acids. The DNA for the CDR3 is TGTGCCAGCAGGGTCGGGCCAAACGGGGAGCTGTTTTTT. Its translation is CASRVGPNGELFF.

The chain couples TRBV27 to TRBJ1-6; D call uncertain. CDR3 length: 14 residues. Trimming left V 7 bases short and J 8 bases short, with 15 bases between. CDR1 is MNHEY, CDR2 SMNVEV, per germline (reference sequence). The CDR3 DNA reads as TGTGCCAGCACTCAAGACGGGTGGGATTCACCCCTCCACTTT. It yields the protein CASTQDGWDSPLHF.

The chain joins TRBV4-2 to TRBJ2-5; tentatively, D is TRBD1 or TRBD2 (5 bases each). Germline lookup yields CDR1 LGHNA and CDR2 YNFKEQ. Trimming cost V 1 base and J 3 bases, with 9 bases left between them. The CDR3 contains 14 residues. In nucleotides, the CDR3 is TGTGCCAGCAGCCAAGCCAGAGGGGAAGAGACCCAGTACTTC. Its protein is CASSQARGEETQYF.

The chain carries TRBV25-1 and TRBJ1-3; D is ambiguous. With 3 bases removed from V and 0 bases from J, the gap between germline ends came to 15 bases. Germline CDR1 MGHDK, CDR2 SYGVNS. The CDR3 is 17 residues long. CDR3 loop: CASSEWTDLISGNTIYF. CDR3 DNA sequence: TGTGCCAGCAGTGAGTGGACGGACTTGATCTCTGGAAACACCATATATTTT.

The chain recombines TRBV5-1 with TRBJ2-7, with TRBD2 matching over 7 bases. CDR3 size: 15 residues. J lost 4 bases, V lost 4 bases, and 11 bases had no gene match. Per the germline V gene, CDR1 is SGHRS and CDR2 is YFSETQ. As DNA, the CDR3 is TGCGCCAGCAGCCTAAAAGCGGGGCACAAGTACGAGCAGTACTTC. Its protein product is CASSLKAGHKYEQYF.

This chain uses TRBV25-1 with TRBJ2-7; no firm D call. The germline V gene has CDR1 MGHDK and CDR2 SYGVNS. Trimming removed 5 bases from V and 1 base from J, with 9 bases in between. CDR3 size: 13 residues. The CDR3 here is CASSSSPSYEQYF. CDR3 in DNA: TGTGCCAGCAGTTCTTCCCCGTCCTACGAGCAGTACTTC.

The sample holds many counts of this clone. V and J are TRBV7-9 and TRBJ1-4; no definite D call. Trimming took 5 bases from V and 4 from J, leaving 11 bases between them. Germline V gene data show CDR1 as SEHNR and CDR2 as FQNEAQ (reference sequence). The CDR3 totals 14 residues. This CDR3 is CASSGPAGNEKLFF. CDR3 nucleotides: TGTGCCAGCAGCGGCCCGGCGGGTAATGAAAAACTGTTTTTT.

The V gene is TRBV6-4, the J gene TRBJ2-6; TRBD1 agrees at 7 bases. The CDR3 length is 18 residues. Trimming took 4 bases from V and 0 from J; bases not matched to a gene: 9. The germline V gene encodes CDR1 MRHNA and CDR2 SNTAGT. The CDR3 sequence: CASSAWGTAYSGANVLTF. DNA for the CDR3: TGTGCCAGCAGTGCTTGGGGGACAGCTTACTCTGGGGCCAACGTCCTGACTTTC.

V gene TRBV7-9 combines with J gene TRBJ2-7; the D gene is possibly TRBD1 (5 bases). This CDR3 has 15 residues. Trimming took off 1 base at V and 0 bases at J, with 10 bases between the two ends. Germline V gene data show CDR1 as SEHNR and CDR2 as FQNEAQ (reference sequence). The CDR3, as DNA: TGTGCCAGCAGCTTAGGACAGTTTAGCTCCTACGAGCAGTACTTC. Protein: CASSLGQFSSYEQYF.

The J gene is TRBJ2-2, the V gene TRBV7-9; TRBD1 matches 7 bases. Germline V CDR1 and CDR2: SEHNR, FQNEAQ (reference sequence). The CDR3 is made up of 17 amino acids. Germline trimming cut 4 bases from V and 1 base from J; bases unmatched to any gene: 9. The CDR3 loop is CASSSHEGTENTGELFF. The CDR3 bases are TGTGCCAGCAGCTCCCACGAGGGGACAGAGAACACCGGGGAGCTGTTTTTT.

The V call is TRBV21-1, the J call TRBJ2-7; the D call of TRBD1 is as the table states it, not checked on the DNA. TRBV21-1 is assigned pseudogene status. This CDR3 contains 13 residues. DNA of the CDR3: TGTGCCAGCGGACAGGCCAAAGGCTACGAGCAGTACTTC. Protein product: CASGQAKGYEQYF.

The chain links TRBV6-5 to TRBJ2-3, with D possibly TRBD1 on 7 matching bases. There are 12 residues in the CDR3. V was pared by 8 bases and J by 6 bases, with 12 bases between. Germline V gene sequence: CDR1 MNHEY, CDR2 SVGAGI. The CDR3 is CASQGGGDTQYF. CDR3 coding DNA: TGTGCCAGCCAGGGGGGAGGTGATACGCAGTATTTT.

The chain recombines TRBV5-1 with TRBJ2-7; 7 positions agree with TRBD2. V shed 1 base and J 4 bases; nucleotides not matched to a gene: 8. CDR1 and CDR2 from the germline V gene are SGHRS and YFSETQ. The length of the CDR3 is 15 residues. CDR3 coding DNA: TGCGCCAGCAGCTTGAGGGCGGGGACTATATACGAGCAGTACTTC. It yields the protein CASSLRAGTIYEQYF. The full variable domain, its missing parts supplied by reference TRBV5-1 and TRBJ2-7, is KAGVTQTPRYLIKTRGQQVTLSCSPISGHRSVSWYQQTPGQGLQFLFEYFSETQRNKGNFPGRFSGRQFSNSRSEMNVSTLELGDSALYLCASSLRAGTIYEQYFGPGTRLTVT.

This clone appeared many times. The CDR3 is CASSPSTGLNYGYTF. In nucleotides, the CDR3 is TGTGCCAGCTCACCTTCCACAGGGCTCAACTATGGCTACACCTTC. The rearrangement links TRBV18 to TRBJ1-2, with D possibly TRBD1 on 6 matching bases. Trimming removed 3 bases at V and 2 bases at J, with 13 bases between. The germline CDR1 and CDR2 sequences are KGHSH and LQKENI. The length of the CDR3 is 15 residues.

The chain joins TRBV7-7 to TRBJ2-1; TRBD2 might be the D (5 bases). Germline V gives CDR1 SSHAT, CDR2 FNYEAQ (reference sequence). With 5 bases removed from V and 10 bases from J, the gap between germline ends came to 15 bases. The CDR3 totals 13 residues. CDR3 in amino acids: CASSQGSDREQFF. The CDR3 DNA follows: TGTGCCAGCAGCCAAGGGAGCGATCGCGAGCAGTTCTTC.

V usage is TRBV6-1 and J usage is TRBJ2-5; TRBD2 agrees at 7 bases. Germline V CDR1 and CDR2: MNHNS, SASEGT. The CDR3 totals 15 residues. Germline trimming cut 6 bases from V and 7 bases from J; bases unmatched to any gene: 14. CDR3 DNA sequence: TGTGCCAGCAGACCTTCCCTAGCGGAACCCAGGACCCAGTACTTC. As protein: CASRPSLAEPRTQYF.

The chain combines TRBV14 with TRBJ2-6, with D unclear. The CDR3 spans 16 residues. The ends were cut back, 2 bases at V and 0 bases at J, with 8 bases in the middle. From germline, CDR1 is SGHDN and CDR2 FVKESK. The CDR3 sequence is CASSQILYSGANVLTF. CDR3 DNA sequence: TGTGCCAGCAGCCAAATCCTGTACTCTGGGGCCAACGTCCTGACTTTC.

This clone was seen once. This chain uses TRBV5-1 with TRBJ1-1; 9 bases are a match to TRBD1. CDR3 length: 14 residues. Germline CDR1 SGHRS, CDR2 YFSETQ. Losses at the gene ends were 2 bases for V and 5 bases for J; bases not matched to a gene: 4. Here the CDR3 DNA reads TGCGCCAGCAGCTTACAGGGGGCGAAAACTGAAGCTTTCTTT. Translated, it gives CASSLQGAKTEAFF.

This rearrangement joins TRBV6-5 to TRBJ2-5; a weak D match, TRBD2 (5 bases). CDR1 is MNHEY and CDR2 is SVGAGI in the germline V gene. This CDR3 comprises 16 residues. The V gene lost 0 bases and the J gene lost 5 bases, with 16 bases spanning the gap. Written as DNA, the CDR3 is TGTGCCAGCAGTTACTCGGTCGACACGGGGTGGGAGACCCAGTACTTC. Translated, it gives CASSYSVDTGWETQYF.